This passage covers 5 T cell receptor beta chains from one sample sequenced in a study of Ad26.COV2.S vaccination and SARS-CoV-2 variants. Described treatment: over 15 received Ad26.COV2.S at low or high dose, single or two shots; 5 received placebo; per-sample allocation not given. Vaccine and placebo recipients were sampled on day 63 after the first injection. Some clones are missing from TCRdb's copy, which holds only in-frame ones; the method was immunoSEQ multiplex PCR. The data show about 400,000 clones, roughly 90% seen once. The sample in question was peripheral blood, obtained in a trial of Ad26.COV2.S vaccine versus placebo. These receptors came from a person between 18 and 59 years old who received the Ad26.COV2.S COVID-19 vaccine or a placebo.

This clone was picked up many times. The rearrangement uses TRBV5-1 and TRBJ2-7; TRBD1 is a possible D gene (5 bases). V was clipped by 0 bases and J by 3 bases, with 13 bases between them. The CDR3 is 15 residues long. Germline V gene lookup returns CDR1 SGHRS and CDR2 YFSETQ. The CDR3 DNA reads TGCGCCAGCAGCTTGGACCAGGGTGGAATCTACGAGCAGTACTTC. It specifies CASSLDQGGIYEQYF.

The chain joins TRBV4-3 to TRBJ2-3; D could derive from TRBD1 or TRBD2 (5 bases each). Germline V gene lookup returns CDR1 LGHNA and CDR2 YSLEER. The V gene lost 1 base and the J gene lost 9 bases, with 8 bases spanning the gap. This CDR3 has 12 amino acids. The CDR3 coding sequence is TGCGCCAGCAGCCAAGCCGGGACCACGCAGTATTTT. It translates to CASSQAGTTQYF.

The V call is TRBV29-1, the J call TRBJ2-3, with D perhaps TRBD2 (6 bases). This CDR3 has 13 amino acids. Between the trimmed V and J ends, which lost 7 bases and 5 bases, there was a span of 16 bases. The germline CDR1 and CDR2 sequences are SQVTM and ANQGSEA. CDR3 loop: CSGRGGQGDTQYF. In nucleotides, the CDR3 is TGCAGCGGGCGGGGAGGCCAGGGAGATACGCAGTATTTT.

The J gene is TRBJ2-3, the V gene TRBV30; D may correspond to TRBD1 or TRBD2 (5 bases each). Trimming removed 4 bases at V and 0 bases at J, with 17 bases between. The CDR3 runs to 16 residues. Germline V gene data show CDR1 as GTSNPN and CDR2 as SVGIG (reference sequence). This chain's CDR3 is CAWTAGTSHSTDTQYF. The CDR3 DNA is TGTGCCTGGACCGCAGGGACCAGTCATAGCACAGATACGCAGTATTTT.

The chain carries TRBV6-2 or TRBV6-3 and TRBJ2-3, with TRBD1 matching 8 bases. The CDR3 loop spans 15 amino acids. V was pared by 5 bases and J by 3 bases, with 7 bases of the junction left unmatched. The germline CDR1 and CDR2 sequences are MNHEY and SVGEGT. CDR3 bases: TGTGCCAGCAGTCTGGACAGGGACGCGACAGATACGCAGTATTTT. It codes for CASSLDRDATDTQYF.